The next 23 T cell receptor beta chains were all read from a single sample in a study of cytomegalovirus exposure and HLA in healthy donors. PCR involved 60 Vbeta and 13 Jbeta primers. Sequenced by immunoSEQ multiplex PCR; TCRdb stores in-frame clones only, minus some. The sample shows fewer than 200,000 clones, roughly 80% of them seen only once. The sequencing input was PBMCs. Receptor source: a woman in her fifties or sixties in good health and CMV-seronegative.

The chain joins TRBV27 to TRBJ2-7; 11 bases are a match to TRBD2. This CDR3 is built from 12 residues. Germline V lookup: CDR1 MNHEY, CDR2 SMNVEV (reference sequence). V was clipped by 8 bases and J by 5 bases; unmatched bases: 2. The CDR3 loop is CASGLAGDEQYF. CDR3 sequence (DNA): TGTGCCAGCGGACTAGCGGGCGACGAGCAGTACTTC.

V gene TRBV4-1 combines with J gene TRBJ1-1; D uncertain. V was pared by 0 bases and J by 8 bases, with 10 bases between. Germline values: CDR1 MGHRA, CDR2 YSYEKL. This CDR3 is built from 13 residues. CDR3 nucleotides: TGCGCCAGCAGCCAAGATCGAGGGCAGGAAGCTTTCTTT. It translates to CASSQDRGQEAFF.

The chain is built from TRBV4-3 and TRBJ1-6; D gene unclear. The germline CDR1 and CDR2 sequences are LGHNA and YSLEER. Trimming shortened V by 0 bases and J by 7 bases, and 13 bases separated the two germline ends. CDR3 length: 16 residues. CDR3 bases: TGCGCCAGCAGCCAAGATGCTGAGACGGGGAATTCACCCCTCCACTTT. Protein product: CASSQDAETGNSPLHF.

This chain joins TRBV27 and TRBJ2-3; 10 positions match TRBD2. The CDR3 is made up of 18 amino acids. Germline lookup yields CDR1 MNHEY and CDR2 SMNVEV (reference sequence). The ends lost 6 bases at V and 5 bases at J; junction bases unmatched: 17. CDR3 sequence: CASSKGEVAGGRQDTQYF. The DNA of the CDR3 is TGTGCCAGCAGCAAGGGGGAGGTAGCGGGGGGCAGGCAAGATACGCAGTATTTT.

J is TRBJ2-3 and V is TRBV19; the match to TRBD2 covers 9 bases. The ends lost 3 bases at V and 2 bases at J; junction bases unmatched: 3. CDR1 and CDR2 from the germline V gene are LNHDA and SQIVND (reference sequence). This CDR3 region has 15 residues. In nucleotides, the CDR3 is TGTGCCAGTAGTATTCGCGGGGGGGACACAGATACGCAGTATTTT. It specifies CASSIRGGDTDTQYF.

The rearrangement uses TRBV27 and TRBJ2-5; TRBD2 aligns across 9 bases. The J call may be in error: the DNA end matches TRBJ2-7 better. This CDR3 has 17 amino acids. Germline V gene sequence: CDR1 MNHEY, CDR2 SMNVEV (reference sequence). The CDR3 loop is CASSFPSGGLYAYEQYF. For the CDR3, the DNA is TGTGCCAGCAGTTTCCCCAGCGGGGGGCTGTATGCCTACGAGCAGTACTTC.

As concerns this clone: Other DNA sequences in this sample translate to the same CDR3. This sequence joins TRBV18 and TRBJ1-1, with D perhaps TRBD1 (6 bases). Trimming pared 1 base from V and 5 bases from J, leaving 11 bases between. Germline CDR1 is KGHSH and CDR2 is LQKENI. This CDR3 is 14 amino acids long. In DNA form, the CDR3 reads TGTGCCAGCTCACCACTAACAGGGAATACTGAAGCTTTCTTT. It encodes CASSPLTGNTEAFF.

The chain combines TRBV28 with TRBJ1-1; the match to TRBD1 covers 8 bases. Germline V gene sequence: CDR1 MDHEN, CDR2 SYDVKM. V shed 5 bases and J 8 bases; nucleotides not matched to a gene: 10. The CDR3 covers 14 residues. CDR3 coding DNA: TGTGCCAGCAGTCCCAGACAGGGGCCCAACGAAGCTTTCTTT. Its translation is CASSPRQGPNEAFF.

The chain combines TRBV7-2 with TRBJ2-4, with TRBD1 identical over 7 bases. The CDR3 is made up of 14 amino acids. Trimming took 2 bases from V and 8 from J; bases not matched to a gene: 6. Per germline, CDR1 SGHTA and CDR2 FQGNSA. The DNA for the CDR3 is TGTGCCAGCAGCTTATCTGGGGACAGCGACATTCAGTACTTC. Residues: CASSLSGDSDIQYF.

This chain uses TRBV5-1 with TRBJ2-1; TRBD1 aligns across 8 bases. Per the germline V gene, CDR1 is SGHRS and CDR2 is YFSETQ. The CDR3 has 15 amino acids. With 4 bases clipped from V and 2 bases from J, the junction kept 5 bases outside the gene matches. Here the CDR3 reads CASSLGQGTYNEQFF. CDR3 coding DNA: TGCGCCAGCAGCCTAGGACAGGGAACCTACAATGAGCAGTTCTTC.

Note on this clone: Compared with germline, one end of the junction differs, possibly owing to a read error. The J gene is TRBJ1-4, the V gene TRBV13, with TRBD1 matching over 8 bases. The CDR3 extends over 15 amino acids. Germline CDR1 reads PRHDT; CDR2 reads FYEKMQ (reference sequence). The CDR3 nucleotides are TGTGCCAGCAGCGTAGGACAGGGAGGGCTCGGGAAACTGTTTTTT. Its protein is CASSVGQGGLGKLFF.

The chain has TRBV28 and TRBJ1-5; tentatively, D is TRBD1 (5 bases). The V end was cut by 3 bases, the J end by 5 bases, with 8 bases between. The CDR3 covers 13 residues. The V gene's germline CDR1 is MDHEN and CDR2 SYDVKM. Here the CDR3 reads CASSFVGDQPQHF. The CDR3 DNA follows: TGTGCCAGCAGTTTTGTAGGGGATCAGCCCCAGCATTTT. The full variable domain, in which reference TRBV28 and TRBJ1-5 provide the parts outside the CDR3, is DVKVTQSSRYLVKRTGEKVFLECVQDMDHENMFWYRQDPGLGLRLIYFSYDVKMKEKGDIPEGYSVSREKKERFSLILESASTNQTSMYLCASSFVGDQPQHFGDGTRLSIL.

The CDR3 protein is CASSLSFMAGGQPQHF. DNA for the CDR3: TGTGCCAGCAGTTTATCGTTTATGGCAGGGGGGCAGCCCCAGCATTTT. The chain couples TRBV27 to TRBJ1-5; 7 bases fit TRBD1. Germline CDR1 reads MNHEY; CDR2 reads SMNVEV (reference sequence). V was pared by 0 bases and J by 7 bases, with 9 bases of the junction left unmatched. The CDR3 is made up of 16 amino acids.

The chain has TRBV4-2 and TRBJ2-5; 8 nucleotides agree with TRBD2. The CDR3 is made up of 16 amino acids. The germline gives CDR1 LGHNA, CDR2 YNFKEQ. Trimming took 0 bases from V and 4 from J; bases not matched to a gene: 7. In DNA, the CDR3 is TGTGCCAGCAGCCAAGATGGAAGTCGGGGGGGAGAGACCCAGTACTTC. Amino acid sequence: CASSQDGSRGGETQYF.

The rearrangement joins TRBV10-3 to TRBJ2-3; possibly TRBD1 for D (5 bases). CDR3 size: 14 residues. Germline CDR1 reads ENHRY; CDR2 reads SYGVKD. Deletions cut 2 bases from V and 4 bases from J, with 10 bases between. This CDR3 reads CAISEVGHPDTQYF. In DNA, the CDR3 is TGTGCCATCAGTGAGGTGGGGCACCCAGATACGCAGTATTTT.

The V and J genes are TRBV2 and TRBJ1-1; 9 nucleotides line up with TRBD1. There are 15 residues in the CDR3. V was clipped by 6 bases and J by 1 base; unmatched bases: 6. Germline lookup yields CDR1 SNHLY and CDR2 FYNNEI. The CDR3 reads CASRYRGPGNTEAFF. DNA for the CDR3: TGTGCCAGCAGGTACAGGGGGCCGGGGAACACTGAAGCTTTCTTT.

J is TRBJ1-4 and V is TRBV28; a possible D gene is TRBD1 (5 bases). Trimming removed 6 bases at V and 4 bases at J, with 12 bases between. Germline CDR1 is MDHEN and CDR2 is SYDVKM. There are 14 residues in the CDR3. This CDR3 is CASSQTALNEKLFF. The CDR3 DNA reads TGTGCCAGCAGCCAGACAGCGCTTAATGAAAAACTGTTTTTT.

This clone was counted only a few times. The rearrangement uses TRBV2 and TRBJ1-3; tentatively, D is TRBD1 (5 bases). V gave up 4 bases and J gave up 0 bases, with 10 bases separating them. Germline V gene data show CDR1 as SNHLY and CDR2 as FYNNEI. The CDR3 has 15 amino acids. CDR3 nucleotides: TGTGCCAGCAGTGTATACAGGAGCTCTGGAAACACCATATATTTT. Protein sequence: CASSVYRSSGNTIYF. The full variable domain, with the rest looked up from reference TRBV2 and TRBJ1-3, is EPEVTQTPSHQVTQMGQEVILRCVPISNHLYFYWYRQILGQKVEFLVSFYNNEISEKSEIFDDQFSVERPDGSNFTLKIRSTKLEDSAMYFCASSVYRSSGNTIYFGEGSWLTVV.

This clone has just a few counts. This chain links TRBV4-1 with TRBJ1-2; the D gene is possibly TRBD1 (6 bases). Germline CDR1 and CDR2: MGHRA and YSYEKL. Deletions cut 0 bases from V and 7 bases from J, with 9 bases between. This CDR3 has 13 amino acids. CDR3 sequence reads: CASSQDRTVGYTF. The CDR3 DNA is TGCGCCAGCAGCCAAGACCGGACAGTTGGCTACACCTTC.

The rearrangement links TRBV5-1 to TRBJ1-2; 9 bases are shared with TRBD1. This CDR3 contains 15 residues. Germline V CDR1 and CDR2: SGHRS, YFSETQ. V was clipped by 3 bases and J by 5 bases; unmatched bases: 8. The CDR3 sequence: CASSWGQGGYYGYTF. CDR3 DNA: TGCGCCAGCAGCTGGGGACAGGGCGGGTATTATGGCTACACCTTC.

The rearrangement uses TRBV19 and TRBJ1-5; D is ambiguous. Trimming took 6 bases from V and 1 from J, leaving 13 bases between them. Germline loops: CDR1 LNHDA, CDR2 SQIVND (reference sequence). The CDR3 has 15 amino acids. CDR3 DNA: TGTGCCAGTAGATCTTTCTCGGGGAGCAATCAGCCCCAGCATTTT. It codes for CASRSFSGSNQPQHF.

The chain uses TRBV5-1 and TRBJ2-2; D is perhaps TRBD1 (5 bases). The ends were cut back, 1 base at V and 1 base at J, with 14 bases in the middle. Per germline, CDR1 SGHRS and CDR2 YFSETQ. CDR3 length equals 17 residues. The CDR3 sequence: CASSLMVLGQNTGELFF. Here the CDR3 DNA reads TGCGCCAGCAGCTTGATGGTGTTAGGACAGAACACCGGGGAGCTGTTTTTT.

V and J are TRBV28 and TRBJ1-5; the match to TRBD1 covers 8 bases. Per germline, CDR1 MDHEN and CDR2 SYDVKM. Trimming took 2 bases from V and 6 from J; bases not matched to a gene: 12. The CDR3 sequence is 17 residues long. The CDR3 nucleotides read TGTGCCAGCAGTTTACATACTGGACAGGGATGGGGTCAGCCCCAGCATTTT. It is translated as CASSLHTGQGWGQPQHF.